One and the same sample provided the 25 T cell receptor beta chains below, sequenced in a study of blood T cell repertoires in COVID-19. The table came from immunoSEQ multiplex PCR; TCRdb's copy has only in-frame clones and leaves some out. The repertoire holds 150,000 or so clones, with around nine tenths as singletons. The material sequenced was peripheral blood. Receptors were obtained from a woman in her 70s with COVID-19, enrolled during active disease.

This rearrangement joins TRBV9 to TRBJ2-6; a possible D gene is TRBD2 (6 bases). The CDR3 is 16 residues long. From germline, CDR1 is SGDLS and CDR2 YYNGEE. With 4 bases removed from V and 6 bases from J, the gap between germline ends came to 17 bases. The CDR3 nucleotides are TGTGCCAGCAGCTCCACGGGACTCTTCGAGGCCAACGTCCTGACTTTC. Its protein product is CASSSTGLFEANVLTF.

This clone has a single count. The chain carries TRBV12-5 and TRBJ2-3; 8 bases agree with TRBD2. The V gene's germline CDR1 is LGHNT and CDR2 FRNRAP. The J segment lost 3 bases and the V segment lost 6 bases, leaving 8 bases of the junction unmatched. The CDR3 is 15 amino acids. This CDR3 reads CASGPSGGRTDTQYF. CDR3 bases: TGTGCTAGTGGGCCGAGCGGCGGGAGGACAGATACGCAGTATTTT.

Written as DNA, the CDR3 is TGTGCCAGTAGTCCCGGAGGGGATCAGCCCCAGCATTTT. Encoded protein: CASSPGGDQPQHF. The rearrangement links TRBV19 to TRBJ1-5, with D tentatively TRBD1 (5 bases). This CDR3 spans 13 amino acids. The V and J ends lost 5 bases and 5 bases respectively, with 10 bases between them. In germline, CDR1 is LNHDA, CDR2 SQIVND (reference sequence).

CDR3 DNA sequence: TGTGCCAGCAGTCGAGTCAGGGGGCTCTCCTACGAGCAGTACTTC. Protein: CASSRVRGLSYEQYF. J is TRBJ2-7 and V is TRBV28, with 8 bases aligning to TRBD1. With 5 bases clipped from V and 0 bases from J, the junction kept 6 bases outside the gene matches. This CDR3 has 15 residues. The germline V gene encodes CDR1 MDHEN and CDR2 SYDVKM.

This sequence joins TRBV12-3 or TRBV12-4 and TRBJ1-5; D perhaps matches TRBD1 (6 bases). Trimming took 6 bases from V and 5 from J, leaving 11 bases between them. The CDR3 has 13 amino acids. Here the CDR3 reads CASRRDIYQPQHF. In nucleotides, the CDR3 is TGTGCCAGCAGGAGGGACATTTATCAGCCCCAGCATTTT.

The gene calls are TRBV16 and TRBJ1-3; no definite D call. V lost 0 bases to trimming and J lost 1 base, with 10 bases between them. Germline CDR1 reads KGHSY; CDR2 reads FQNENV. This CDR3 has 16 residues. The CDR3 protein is CASSQSVPASGNTIYF. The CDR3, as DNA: TGTGCCAGCAGCCAATCGGTCCCAGCGTCTGGAAACACCATATATTTT.

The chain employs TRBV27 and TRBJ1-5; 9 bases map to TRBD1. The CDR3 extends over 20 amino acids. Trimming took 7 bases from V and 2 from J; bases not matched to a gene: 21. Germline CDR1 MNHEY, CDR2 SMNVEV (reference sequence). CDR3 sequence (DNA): TGTGCCAGCACTCCTCTCCCGGGGGGACAGGGTGGATGGGGCAATCAGCCCCAGCATTTT. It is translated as CASTPLPGGQGGWGNQPQHF.

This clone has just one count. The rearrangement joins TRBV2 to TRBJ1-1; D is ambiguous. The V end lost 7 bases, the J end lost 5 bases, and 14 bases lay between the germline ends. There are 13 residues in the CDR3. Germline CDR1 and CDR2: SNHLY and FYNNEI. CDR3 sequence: CASTSRDETEAFF. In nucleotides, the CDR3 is TGTGCCAGCACCTCCCGGGATGAAACTGAAGCTTTCTTT.

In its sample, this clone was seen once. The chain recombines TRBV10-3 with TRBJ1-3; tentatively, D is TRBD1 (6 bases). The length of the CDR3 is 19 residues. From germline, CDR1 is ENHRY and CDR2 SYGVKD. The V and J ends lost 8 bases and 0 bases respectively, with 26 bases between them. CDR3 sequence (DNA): TGTGCCATCGGCGGACAGCTGAATATTGAGGTACACTCTGGAAACACCATATATTTT. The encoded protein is CAIGGQLNIEVHSGNTIYF.

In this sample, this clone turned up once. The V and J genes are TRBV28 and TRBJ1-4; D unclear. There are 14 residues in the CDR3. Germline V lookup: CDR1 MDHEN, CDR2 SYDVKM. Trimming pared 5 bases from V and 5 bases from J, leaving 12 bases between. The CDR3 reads CASSQRAKNEKLFF. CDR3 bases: TGTGCCAGCAGTCAGAGGGCAAAAAATGAAAAACTGTTTTTT. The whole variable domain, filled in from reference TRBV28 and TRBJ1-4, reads DVKVTQSSRYLVKRTGEKVFLECVQDMDHENMFWYRQDPGLGLRLIYFSYDVKMKEKGDIPEGYSVSREKKERFSLILESASTNQTSMYLCASSQRAKNEKLFFGSGTQLSVL.

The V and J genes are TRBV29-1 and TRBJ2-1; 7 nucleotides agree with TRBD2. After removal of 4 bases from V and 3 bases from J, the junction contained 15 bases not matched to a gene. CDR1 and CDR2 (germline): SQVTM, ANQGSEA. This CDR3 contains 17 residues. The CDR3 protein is CSVVGLGGASGYNEQFF. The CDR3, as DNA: TGCAGCGTTGTGGGCCTCGGCGGGGCTAGCGGCTACAATGAGCAGTTCTTC.

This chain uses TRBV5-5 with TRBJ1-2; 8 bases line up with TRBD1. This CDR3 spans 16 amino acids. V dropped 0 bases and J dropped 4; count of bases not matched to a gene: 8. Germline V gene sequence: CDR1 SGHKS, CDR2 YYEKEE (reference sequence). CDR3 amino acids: CASSLAPGQDLYGYTF. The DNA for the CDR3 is TGTGCCAGCAGCTTGGCCCCGGGACAGGACCTCTATGGCTACACCTTC.

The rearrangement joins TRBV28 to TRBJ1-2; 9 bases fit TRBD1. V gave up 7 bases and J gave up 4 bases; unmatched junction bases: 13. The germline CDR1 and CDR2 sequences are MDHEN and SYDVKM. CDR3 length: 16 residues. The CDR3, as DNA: TGTGCCAGCACCAAGTCCGGGACAGGGTCGGTCTATGGCTACACCTTC. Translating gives CASTKSGTGSVYGYTF.

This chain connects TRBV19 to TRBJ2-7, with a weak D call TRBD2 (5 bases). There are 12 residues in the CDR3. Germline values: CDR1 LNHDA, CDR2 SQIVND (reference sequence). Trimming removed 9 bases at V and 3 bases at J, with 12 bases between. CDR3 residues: CASSNGVYEQYF. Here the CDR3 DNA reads TGTGCCAGCAGCAACGGGGTCTACGAGCAGTACTTC.

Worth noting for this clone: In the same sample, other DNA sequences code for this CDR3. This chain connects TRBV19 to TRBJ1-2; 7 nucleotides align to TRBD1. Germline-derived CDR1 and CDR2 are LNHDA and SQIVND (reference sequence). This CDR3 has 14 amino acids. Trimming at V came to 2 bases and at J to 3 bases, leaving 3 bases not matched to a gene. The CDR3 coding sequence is TGTGCCAGTAGTATATTCACAGGGGACTATGGCTACACCTTC. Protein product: CASSIFTGDYGYTF.

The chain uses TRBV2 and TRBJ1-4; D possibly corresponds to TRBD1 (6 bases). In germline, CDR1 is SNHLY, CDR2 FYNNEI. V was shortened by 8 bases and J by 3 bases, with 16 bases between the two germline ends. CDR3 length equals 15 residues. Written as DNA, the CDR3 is TGTGCCAGCCTAATTTACAGGGCGCCTAATGAAAAACTGTTTTTT. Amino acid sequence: CASLIYRAPNEKLFF.

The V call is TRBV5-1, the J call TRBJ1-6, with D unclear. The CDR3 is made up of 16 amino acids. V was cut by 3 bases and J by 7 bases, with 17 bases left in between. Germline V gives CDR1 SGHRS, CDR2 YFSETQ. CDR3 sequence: CASSSSGRARNSPLHF. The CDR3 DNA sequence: TGCGCCAGCAGCTCGAGCGGTCGGGCCCGGAATTCACCCCTCCACTTT.

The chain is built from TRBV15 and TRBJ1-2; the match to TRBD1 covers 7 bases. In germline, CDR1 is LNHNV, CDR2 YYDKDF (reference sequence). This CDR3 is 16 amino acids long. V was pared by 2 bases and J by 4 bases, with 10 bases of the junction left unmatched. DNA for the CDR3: TGTGCCACCAGCAGACGGGGACAGACCGAAATCTATGGCTACACCTTC. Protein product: CATSRRGQTEIYGYTF.

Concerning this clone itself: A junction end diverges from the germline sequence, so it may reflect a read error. The CDR3 sequence is CASRGSGTYSEQFF. CDR3 DNA: TGTGCCAGTAGGGGCTCGGGAACCTACAGTGAGCAGTTCTTC. This rearrangement joins TRBV19 to TRBJ2-1, with D perhaps TRBD2 (5 bases). Germline V lookup: CDR1 LNHDA, CDR2 SQIVND (reference sequence). The CDR3 consists of 14 residues.

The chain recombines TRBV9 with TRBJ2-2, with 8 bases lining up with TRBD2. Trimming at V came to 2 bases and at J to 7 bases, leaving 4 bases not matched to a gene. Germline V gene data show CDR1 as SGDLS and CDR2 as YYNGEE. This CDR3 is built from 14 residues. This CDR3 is CASSVTSGGGELFF. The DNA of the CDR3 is TGTGCCAGCAGCGTTACTAGCGGAGGCGGGGAGCTGTTTTTT.

CDR3 sequence reads: CASSSPGRGPQHF. DNA of the CDR3: TGTGCCAGCAGTTCCCCGGGGAGAGGGCCCCAGCATTTT. This chain uses TRBV12-3 or TRBV12-4 with TRBJ1-5; D is ambiguous. CDR3 length equals 13 residues. V gave up 4 bases and J gave up 9 bases, with 13 bases separating them.

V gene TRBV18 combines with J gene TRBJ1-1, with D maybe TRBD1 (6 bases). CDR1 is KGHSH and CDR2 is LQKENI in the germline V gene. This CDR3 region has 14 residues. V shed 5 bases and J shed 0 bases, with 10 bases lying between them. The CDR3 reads CASSKQGVNTEAFF. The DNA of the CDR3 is TGTGCCAGCTCAAAACAGGGAGTGAACACTGAAGCTTTCTTT.

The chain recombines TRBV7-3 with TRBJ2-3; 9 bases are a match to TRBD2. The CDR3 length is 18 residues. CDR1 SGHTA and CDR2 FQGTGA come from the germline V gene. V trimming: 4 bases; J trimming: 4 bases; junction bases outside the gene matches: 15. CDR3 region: CASSSMGRASGKADTQYF. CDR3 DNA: TGTGCCAGCAGCTCAATGGGAAGGGCTAGCGGGAAGGCAGATACGCAGTATTTT.

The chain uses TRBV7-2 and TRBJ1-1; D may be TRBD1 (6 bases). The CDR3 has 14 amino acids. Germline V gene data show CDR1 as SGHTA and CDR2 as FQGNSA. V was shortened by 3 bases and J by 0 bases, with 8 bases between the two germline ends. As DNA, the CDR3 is TGTGCCAGCAGCTTCGACAGGATGAACACTGAAGCTTTCTTT. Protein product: CASSFDRMNTEAFF.

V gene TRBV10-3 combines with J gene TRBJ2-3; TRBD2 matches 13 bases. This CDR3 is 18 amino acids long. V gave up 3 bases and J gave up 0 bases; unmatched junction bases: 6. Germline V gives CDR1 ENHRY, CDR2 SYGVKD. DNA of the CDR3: TGTGCCATCAGTGACCAGGGACTAGCGGGGAGAAGCACAGATACGCAGTATTTT. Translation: CAISDQGLAGRSTDTQYF.